Following are 26 T cell receptor beta chains from one sample sequenced in a study of T cell repertoires in cytomegalovirus infection. TCRdb called the reads again in MiXCR, with one record for every CDR3 protein. The sample yields around 710,000 distinct CDR3 sequences, 29% seen once. Antigens of these TCRs are unknown. Sequenced here: cultured CD8+ T cells from PBMCs, sampled from culture after CMV antigen stimulation. These receptors all come from a human donor in good health (CMV status not recorded). Some clones in this sample may be carry-over from other donors' samples.

The chain employs TRBV28 and TRBJ2-7; D is uncertain. Deletions cut 4 bases from V and 0 bases from J, with 10 bases between. CDR3 size: 14 residues. The germline V gene has CDR1 MDHEN and CDR2 SYDVKM. The CDR3 nucleotides are TGTGCCAGCAGTTCACCGTCGCGCTCCTACGAGCAGTACGTC. Protein sequence: CASSSPSRSYEQYV.

The chain links TRBV7-8 to TRBJ2-3; tentative D call: TRBD1 (6 bases). Trimming took off 9 bases at V and 2 bases at J, with 12 bases between the two ends. The germline V gene has CDR1 SGHVS and CDR2 FQNEAQ. The CDR3 runs 13 residues. Here the CDR3 reads CASAGDDTDTQYF. CDR3 in DNA: TGTGCCAGTGCAGGGGACGACACAGATACGCAGTATTTT.

CDR3 in DNA: TGCAGCGTTGTTGACGCGGGGGGCAAGAACACCGGGGAGCTGTTTTTT. Its translation: CSVVDAGGKNTGELFF. The gene calls are TRBV29-1 and TRBJ2-2, with 8 bases identical to TRBD2. CDR1 and CDR2 (germline): SQVTM, ANQGSEA. This CDR3 region has 16 residues. Trimming removed 4 bases from V and 1 base from J; junction bases left unmatched: 8.

This clonotype has a handful of counts. This rearrangement joins TRBV29-1 to TRBJ1-4; D is perhaps TRBD1 (6 bases). CDR3 length equals 14 residues. Trimming took 6 bases from V and 0 from J, leaving 11 bases between them. The germline V gene encodes CDR1 SQVTM and CDR2 ANQGSEA. The CDR3, as DNA: TGCAGCGTCTCTGGGGGGCCAACTAATGAAAAACTGTTTTTT. Protein product: CSVSGGPTNEKLFF.

The CDR3 region is CASSFTSNNEQFF. In DNA, the CDR3 is TGCGCCAGCAGCTTTACTAGCAACAATGAGCAGTTCTTC. The gene calls are TRBV5-1 and TRBJ2-1; tentative D call: TRBD2 (6 bases). With 2 bases removed from V and 5 bases from J, the gap between germline ends came to 8 bases. This CDR3 has 13 residues. Germline values: CDR1 SGHRS, CDR2 YFSETQ.

V usage is TRBV6-8 and J usage is TRBJ2-1, with 8 bases that match TRBD2. The germline gives CDR1 MNHGY, CDR2 SAAAGT. The CDR3 runs 16 residues. Trimming cost V 0 bases and J 9 bases; bases outside gene matches: 10. CDR3 bases: TGTGCCAGCAGTTACTCGACGGGGGGGGCGGGTGGTGAGCAGTTCTTC. Protein sequence: CASSYSTGGAGGEQFF.

This clonotype has just a few counts. The chain joins TRBV27 to TRBJ2-4, with D possibly TRBD1 on 6 matching bases. Germline lookup yields CDR1 MNHEY and CDR2 SMNVEV (reference sequence). The CDR3 is 15 residues long. Trimming stripped 5 bases from V and 10 bases from J, with 21 bases between. CDR3 bases: TGTGCCAGCAGTCTTACAGGGTCCAGTTGGTCTATTCAGTACTTC. This sequence encodes CASSLTGSSWSIQYF.

The V call is TRBV12-3 or TRBV12-4, the J call TRBJ2-7; tentative D call: TRBD2 (6 bases). Trimming took off 10 bases at V and 7 bases at J, with 35 bases between the two ends. The CDR3 length is 18 residues. The CDR3 loop reads CATGATTSPIGCYNEQYV. The CDR3, as DNA: TGTGCCACCGGAGCTACGACTAGTCCAATAGGATGCTACAATGAGCAGTACGTC.

This chain links TRBV10-3 with TRBJ2-1; 7 nucleotides align to TRBD2. This CDR3 has 14 residues. The J segment lost 2 bases and the V segment lost 8 bases, leaving 6 bases of the junction unmatched. The V gene's germline CDR1 is ENHRY and CDR2 SYGVKD. The CDR3 sequence: CAIVAGVPYNEQFF. For the CDR3, the DNA is TGTGCCATCGTTGCGGGGGTCCCCTACAATGAGCAGTTCTTC.

The rearrangement joins TRBV12-3 or TRBV12-4 to TRBJ2-7, with TRBD2 matching 11 bases. V shed 5 bases and J 2 bases; nucleotides not matched to a gene: 5. The CDR3 covers 15 residues. The CDR3 DNA follows: TGTGCCAGCAGTCCGCGTAGCGGGGGGGCCTACGAGCAGTACTTC. Its translation is CASSPRSGGAYEQYF.

The V gene is TRBV24-1, the J gene TRBJ2-5; 7 bases map to TRBD1. V was pared by 4 bases and J by 5 bases, with 9 bases of the junction left unmatched. The length of the CDR3 is 15 residues. CDR1 and CDR2 from the germline V gene are KGHDR and SFDVKD. The CDR3 DNA follows: TGTGCCACCAGTGACCTACAGGGGTTTGGGGAGACCCAGTACTTC. It specifies CATSDLQGFGETQYF.

The chain carries TRBV19 and TRBJ1-1, with no clear D. Per germline, CDR1 LNHDA and CDR2 SQIVND (reference sequence). The CDR3 sequence is 14 residues long. V was clipped by 1 base and J by 3 bases, with 9 bases between them. The CDR3: CASSIALTDTEAFF. Here the CDR3 DNA reads TGTGCCAGTAGTATAGCCCTGACGGACACTGAAGCTTTCTTT.

The V gene is TRBV6-2 or TRBV6-3, the J gene TRBJ2-7; no definite D call. Deletions cut 5 bases from V and 6 bases from J, with 11 bases between. CDR3 length: 12 amino acids. Germline CDR1 MNHEY, CDR2 SVGEGT. This chain's CDR3 is CASSNLNVEQYV. DNA for the CDR3: TGTGCCAGCAGTAACTTGAACGTCGAGCAGTACGTC.

The table lists this clonotype with a few counts. The genes are TRBV19 and TRBJ1-1; D not certain. The ends were cut back, 6 bases at V and 0 bases at J, with 14 bases in the middle. CDR1 is LNHDA, CDR2 SQIVND, per germline (reference sequence). The CDR3 consists of 15 residues. The CDR3 here is CASRDRGYLNTEAFF. The DNA of the CDR3 is TGTGCCAGTAGGGACCGAGGATACCTGAACACTGAAGCTTTCTTT.

This clonotype was counted only a few times. The chain uses TRBV7-9 and TRBJ2-7; perhaps TRBD2 as D (6 bases). Germline lookup yields CDR1 SEHNR and CDR2 FQNEAQ (reference sequence). There are 14 residues in the CDR3. Trimming removed 4 bases at V and 3 bases at J, with 13 bases between. CDR3 region: CASSSAGSYYEQYF. The CDR3 DNA reads TGTGCCAGCAGCTCCGCGGGGTCCTACTACGAGCAGTACTTC. Filled out from reference TRBV7-9 and TRBJ2-7, the complete variable domain reads DTGVSQNPRHKITKRGQNVTFRCDPISEHNRLYWYRQTLGQGPEFLTYFQNEAQLEKSRLLSDRFSAERPKGSFSTLEIQRTEQGDSAMYLCASSSAGSYYEQYFGPGTRLTVT.

The rearrangement joins TRBV7-9 to TRBJ2-5; 8 bases match TRBD1. This CDR3 is 15 amino acids long. Trimming removed 3 bases from V and 5 bases from J; junction bases left unmatched: 8. CDR1 SEHNR and CDR2 FQNEAQ come from the germline V gene (reference sequence). The CDR3, as DNA: TGTGCCAGCAGCTTCGTGGACAGGGCCAAGGAGACCCAGTACTTC. It yields the protein CASSFVDRAKETQYF.

The chain combines TRBV6-6 with TRBJ1-6, with D unresolved. This CDR3 is built from 14 residues. V lost 4 bases to trimming and J lost 14 bases, with 18 bases between them. Germline CDR1 MNHNY, CDR2 SVGAGI (reference sequence). Here the CDR3 DNA reads TGTGCCAGCAGTTCTAACGACGCCCCGTGGACCCTCCACTTT. It specifies CASSSNDAPWTLHF.

This clonotype was counted a single time. The chain carries TRBV7-3 and TRBJ1-1; D perhaps matches TRBD1 (5 bases). Germline V gene lookup returns CDR1 SGHTA and CDR2 FQGTGA. CDR3 size: 17 residues. V gave up 5 bases and J gave up 6 bases, with 25 bases separating them. The CDR3 coding sequence is TGTGCCAGCAGCCCGTGGGGATTCCAGGGTCAGGCGGCTGAAGCTTTCTTT. Translated: CASSPWGFQGQAAEAFF. Looking up the rest from reference TRBV7-3 and TRBJ1-1 gives the full variable domain: GAGVSQTPSNKVTEKGKYVELRCDPISGHTALYWYRQSLGQGPEFLIYFQGTGAADDSGLPNDRFFAVRPEGSVSTLKIQRTERGDSAVYLCASSPWGFQGQAAEAFFGQGTRLTVV.

This clonotype was counted only a few times. The CDR3 here is CASSEWGQPQEQFF. In DNA, the CDR3 is TGTGCCAGCAGTGAGTGGGGTCAACCGCAGGAGCAGTTCTTC. The gene calls are TRBV2 and TRBJ2-1; no reliable D call. This CDR3 spans 14 amino acids. CDR1 and CDR2 (germline): SNHLY, FYNNEI. Trimming took 3 bases from V and 10 from J, leaving 16 bases between them. Together with reference TRBV2 and TRBJ2-1, the CDR3 gives the full variable domain: EPEVTQTPSHQVTQMGQEVILRCVPISNHLYFYWYRQILGQKVEFLVSFYNNEISEKSEIFDDQFSVERPDGSNFTLKIRSTKLEDSAMYFCASSEWGQPQEQFFGPGTRLTVL.

The V call is TRBV12-3 or TRBV12-4, the J call TRBJ1-3, with no clear D. The CDR3 length is 16 residues. The V end lost 6 bases, the J end lost 0 bases, and 15 bases lay between the germline ends. CDR3 region: CASSDGTPYSGNTIYF. The CDR3 nucleotides read TGTGCCAGCAGCGACGGCACTCCATACTCTGGAAACACCATATATTTT.

This clonotype was seen many times. The V and J genes are TRBV7-2 and TRBJ2-1; D gene ambiguous. V dropped 5 bases and J dropped 0 bases, with 5 bases sitting between them. CDR3 size: 13 residues. Germline V gene data show CDR1 as SGHTA and CDR2 as FQGNSA. The CDR3, as DNA: TGTGCCAGCAGCCAGAGCTCCTACAATGAGCAGTTCTTC. Protein product: CASSQSSYNEQFF.

V is TRBV28 and J is TRBJ2-5; possibly TRBD1 for D (5 bases). Trimming took off 3 bases at V and 0 bases at J, with 8 bases between the two ends. CDR1 is MDHEN, CDR2 SYDVKM, per germline. This CDR3 contains 14 residues. CDR3 DNA: TGTGCCAGCAGTTTTCAGGGCCACCAAGAGACCCAGTACTTC. Translation: CASSFQGHQETQYF.

This chain links TRBV4-1 with TRBJ1-1; possibly TRBD1 for D (5 bases). The germline gives CDR1 MGHRA, CDR2 YSYEKL. CDR3 size: 15 residues. Trimming removed 0 bases at V and 1 base at J, with 9 bases between. CDR3 DNA sequence: TGCGCCAGCAGCCAAGATCGTGGGACGAACACTGAAGCTTTCTTT. Its translation is CASSQDRGTNTEAFF.

This clonotype occurred many times. V gene TRBV27 combines with J gene TRBJ2-1; a possible D gene is TRBD2 (7 bases). The CDR3 covers 15 residues. The germline gives CDR1 MNHEY, CDR2 SMNVEV (reference sequence). Trimming stripped 7 bases from V and 2 bases from J, with 15 bases between. This CDR3 is CASNWGGGPYNEQFF. The CDR3, as DNA: TGTGCCAGCAACTGGGGGGGGGGGCCCTACAATGAGCAGTTCTTC.

The genes are TRBV5-5 and TRBJ2-1; TRBD2 matches at 10 bases. The V segment lost 4 bases and the J segment 6 bases; nucleotides outside the gene matches: 7. CDR1 and CDR2 from the germline V gene are SGHKS and YYEKEE (reference sequence). CDR3 length: 15 residues. CDR3 residues: CASSRAGGPVNEQFF. CDR3 DNA sequence: TGTGCCAGCAGCAGAGCGGGGGGGCCTGTCAATGAGCAGTTCTTC.

This clonotype was found a few times. The chain uses TRBV19 and TRBJ1-5, with D possibly matching TRBD1 (5 bases). V was trimmed by 3 bases and J by 0 bases, leaving 6 bases between them. CDR3 length equals 14 residues. Looked up from germline, CDR1 is LNHDA and CDR2 is SQIVND (reference sequence). The CDR3 DNA reads TGTGCCAGTAGTATGGGACTTAGCAATCAGCCCCAGCATTTT. Translated, it gives CASSMGLSNQPQHF.